The 20 T cell receptor beta chains below were found in one sample sequenced in a study of blood T cells in healthy people across ages. It was with a sample-barcoded 5' primer and a J-beta primer mix that a second PCR of roughly 7 to 11 cycles was run. TCRdb re-called the 5' RACE reads with MiXCR, one entry per CDR3 protein. The sample shows 730,000 or so distinct CDR3 sequences, approximately 40% of them seen only once. The sample taken for sequencing was blood. The source is a man at least 80 years old in good health.

V and J are TRBV5-5 and TRBJ1-6; TRBD1 matches 9 bases. V shed 4 bases, J shed 7 bases, and the junction held 3 bases outside the gene matches. The CDR3 has 14 residues. Per germline, CDR1 SGHKS and CDR2 YYEKEE (reference sequence). CDR3 protein: CASSGGTGNSPLHF. Here the CDR3 DNA reads TGTGCCAGCAGCGGAGGGACAGGGAATTCACCCCTCCACTTT.

The chain joins TRBV6-2 or TRBV6-3 to TRBJ2-2; D may be TRBD1 (6 bases). CDR1 and CDR2 (germline): MNHEY, SVGEGT. This CDR3 is 16 amino acids long. V was shortened by 4 bases and J by 2 bases, with 14 bases between the two germline ends. The CDR3 nucleotides are TGTGCCAGCAGTTCTTCCAGGGGTGTAAACACCGGGGAGCTGTTTTTT. It yields the protein CASSSSRGVNTGELFF.

The table lists this clonotype with a few counts. The chain joins TRBV13 to TRBJ2-6, with 9 nucleotides matching TRBD1. The germline gives CDR1 PRHDT, CDR2 FYEKMQ (reference sequence). The CDR3 has 16 amino acids. After removal of 5 bases from V and 4 bases from J, the junction contained 6 bases not matched to a gene. The DNA of the CDR3 is TGTGCCAGCAGCACAGGGGGCCCAACGGGGGCCAACGTCCTGACTTTC. Residues: CASSTGGPTGANVLTF. Filled out from reference TRBV13 and TRBJ2-6, the complete variable domain reads AAGVIQSPRHLIKEKRETATLKCYPIPRHDTVYWYQQGPGQDPQFLISFYEKMQSDKGSIPDRFSAQQFSDYHSELNMSSLELGDSALYFCASSTGGPTGANVLTFGAGSRLTVL.

V and J are TRBV3-1 and TRBJ1-4; no clear D. Germline V gene sequence: CDR1 LGHDT, CDR2 YNNKEL (reference sequence). V was clipped by 1 base and J by 8 bases, with 14 bases between them. This CDR3 comprises 15 residues. Here the CDR3 reads CASSQGIGSQEKLFF. In DNA form, the CDR3 reads TGTGCCAGCAGCCAAGGAATAGGTTCGCAGGAAAAACTGTTTTTT.

This clonotype was observed many times. The chain carries TRBV7-2 and TRBJ2-2, with D perhaps TRBD1 or TRBD2 (5 bases each). CDR1 is SGHTA and CDR2 is FQGNSA in the germline V gene. V lost 0 bases to trimming and J lost 4 bases, with 9 bases between them. This CDR3 is built from 15 residues. In DNA form, the CDR3 reads TGTGCCAGCAGCTTAGCGGGGGTTGGCACCGGGGAGCTGTTTTTT. It translates to CASSLAGVGTGELFF.

The chain links TRBV7-9 to TRBJ1-6, with a weak D call TRBD1 (5 bases). The CDR3 spans 15 residues. V lost 5 bases, J lost 6 bases, and 14 bases lay in between. Germline V CDR1 and CDR2: SEHNR, FQNEAQ (reference sequence). DNA of the CDR3: TGTGCCAGCAGCCCCCAGGGAGGTGGTAATTCACCCCTCCACTTT. Encoded protein: CASSPQGGGNSPLHF.

The chain combines TRBV24-1 with TRBJ2-7, with 8 positions matching TRBD1. Per germline, CDR1 KGHDR and CDR2 SFDVKD. This CDR3 is 15 amino acids long. V lost 1 base, J lost 3 bases, and 4 bases stayed unmatched. The CDR3 DNA sequence: TGTGCCACCAGTGATTTCACAACAGGGGGCTACGAGCAGTACTTC. Its protein product is CATSDFTTGGYEQYF.

The chain carries TRBV6-5 and TRBJ1-2, with 9 bases fitting TRBD1. V trimming: 3 bases; J trimming: 4 bases; junction bases outside the gene matches: 12. Germline V gives CDR1 MNHEY, CDR2 SVGAGI. CDR3 size: 17 residues. This CDR3 is CASSYLGQGVEFYGYTF. CDR3 coding DNA: TGTGCCAGCAGTTATCTGGGACAGGGTGTGGAGTTCTATGGCTACACCTTC.

The gene calls are TRBV3-1 and TRBJ2-7; 10 bases line up with TRBD1. V lost 4 bases and J lost 1; bases outside the gene matches: 13. This CDR3 comprises 18 residues. Germline V gene sequence: CDR1 LGHDT, CDR2 YNNKEL (reference sequence). The CDR3 spells CASSLTGTGATNSYEQYF. CDR3 bases: TGTGCCAGCAGCCTGACCGGGACAGGGGCCACGAATTCCTACGAGCAGTACTTC.

The rearrangement uses TRBV5-4 and TRBJ2-1, with 16 bases matching TRBD2. The CDR3 spans 15 residues. The trim removed 8 bases at V and 8 bases at J, leaving 7 bases unmatched. From germline, CDR1 is SGHNT and CDR2 YYREEE (reference sequence). The CDR3 nucleotides read TGTGCCAGTGGGACTAGCGGGAGGGCCGGCGATGAGCAGTTCTTC. This codes for CASGTSGRAGDEQFF.

V and J are TRBV20-1 and TRBJ2-5, with 9 nucleotides matching TRBD1. With the DNA end fitting TRBJ2-7 better, the J assignment may be wrong. The CDR3 sequence is 14 residues long. Germline CDR1 DFQATT, CDR2 SNEGSKA (reference sequence). This chain's CDR3 is CSAMAGTGGGEQYF. The CDR3, as DNA: TGCAGTGCAATGGCCGGCACAGGGGGCGGCGAGCAGTACTTC.

V is TRBV29-1 and J is TRBJ2-2, with a weak D call TRBD1 (6 bases). This CDR3 region has 16 residues. Germline V gene data show CDR1 as SQVTM and CDR2 as ANQGSEA. Trimming stripped 4 bases from V and 2 bases from J, with 17 bases between. The CDR3 sequence is CSVASPGHINTGELFF. Written as DNA, the CDR3 is TGCAGCGTTGCCTCTCCGGGACACATAAACACCGGGGAGCTGTTTTTT.

V is TRBV2 and J is TRBJ2-1; perhaps TRBD1 as D (6 bases). The CDR3 loop spans 15 amino acids. Per the germline V gene, CDR1 is SNHLY and CDR2 is FYNNEI. V was pared by 2 bases and J by 10 bases, with 18 bases between. CDR3 amino acids: CASSELRGTPSEQFF. The CDR3 bases are TGTGCCAGCAGTGAACTGAGGGGGACCCCTTCAGAGCAGTTCTTC.

The chain carries TRBV28 and TRBJ2-1; 13 bases are a match to TRBD2. The J call may be in error: the DNA end matches TRBJ2-7 better. This CDR3 is built from 14 residues. Germline V lookup: CDR1 MDHEN, CDR2 SYDVKM. CDR3 nucleotide sequence: TGTGCCAGCAGCGGGACTAGCGGGATCCACGAGCAGTACTTC. Encoded protein: CASSGTSGIHEQYF.

This chain joins TRBV7-2 and TRBJ2-2, with D possibly matching TRBD2 (6 bases). Germline V gene data show CDR1 as SGHTA and CDR2 as FQGNSA. CDR3 size: 17 residues. V lost 5 bases, J lost 0 bases, and 16 bases lay in between. CDR3 sequence reads: CASSLTAGGSNTGELFF. The CDR3 DNA is TGTGCCAGCAGCCTAACAGCCGGGGGATCGAACACCGGGGAGCTGTTTTTT.

The chain joins TRBV20-1 to TRBJ2-7; D gene uncertain. This CDR3 is built from 16 residues. With 0 bases removed from V and 0 bases from J, the gap between germline ends came to 15 bases. Germline V lookup: CDR1 DFQATT, CDR2 SNEGSKA (reference sequence). The CDR3 DNA reads TGCAGTGCTAGAGAGGACGGCGGCCTTAGCTCCTACGAGCAGTACTTC. Translating it yields CSAREDGGLSSYEQYF.

A few counts support this clonotype. This chain connects TRBV6-6 to TRBJ1-6; unclear D gene. Trimming pared 7 bases from V and 7 bases from J, leaving 17 bases between. The CDR3 spans 15 residues. CDR1 MNHNY and CDR2 SVGAGI come from the germline V gene (reference sequence). The CDR3 bases are TGTGCCAGCAAAGGAGAGGCCCGACTGAATTCACCCCTCCACTTT. Protein sequence: CASKGEARLNSPLHF.

Note on this clonotype: The junction departs from germline at one end; a sequencing error may be responsible. V gene TRBV20-1 combines with J gene TRBJ2-3, with TRBD2 matching over 9 bases. The CDR3 sequence is 15 residues long. Germline assignment: CDR1 DFQATT and CDR2 SNEGSKA (reference sequence). CDR3 residues: CSAGDRLAGSYTQYF. CDR3 nucleotides: TGCAGTGCTGGAGATCGCCTAGCGGGAAGCTATACGCAGTATTTT.

On this clonotype: A read error may account for a junction end that differs from germline. The chain has TRBV28 and TRBJ2-5; TRBD1 aligns across 7 bases. The J call may be wrong; the DNA end is better matched by TRBJ2-7. The CDR3 is 15 amino acids. CDR1 MDHEN and CDR2 SYDVKM come from the germline V gene. CDR3 region: CASSLGTAISDEQYF. DNA for the CDR3: TGTGCCAGCAGTTTAGGGACAGCCATCTCCGACGAGCAGTACTTC.

The gene calls are TRBV20-1 and TRBJ2-5, with TRBD2 matching 7 bases. The trim removed 4 bases at V and 2 bases at J, leaving 16 bases unmatched. The CDR3 consists of 17 residues. Germline values: CDR1 DFQATT, CDR2 SNEGSKA (reference sequence). CDR3 DNA: TGCAGTGCTACCGGATCAGTTCGCGTACTAGCGCAAGAGACCCAGTACTTC. This translates into CSATGSVRVLAQETQYF.